The 11 T cell receptor beta chains below come from one sample, sequenced in a study of blood T cell repertoires in COVID-19. Profiling relied on immunoSEQ multiplex PCR, and the TCRdb table lists in-frame clones only, not all of them. Of about 40,000 clones listed, just under 85% are singletons. Sequencing was carried out using peripheral blood. All receptors come from a human donor with acute or convalescent COVID-19. The donor label of this sample is uncertain.

This clone was seen once. V is TRBV18 and J is TRBJ1-1; 9 nucleotides agree with TRBD1. After removal of 5 bases from V and 1 base from J, the junction contained 5 bases not matched to a gene. This CDR3 contains 15 residues. CDR1 and CDR2 from the germline V gene are KGHSH and LQKENI. The CDR3, as DNA: TGTGCCAGCTCAGCACAGGGGGCGTCGAACACTGAAGCTTTCTTT. This encodes CASSAQGASNTEAFF.

J is TRBJ1-1 and V is TRBV13; D gene ambiguous. This CDR3 is built from 15 residues. Germline V gene data show CDR1 as PRHDT and CDR2 as FYEKMQ (reference sequence). V gave up 7 bases and J gave up 5 bases, with 20 bases separating them. The CDR3 loop is CASTSREGMLTEAFF. In nucleotides, the CDR3 is TGTGCCAGCACCTCCCGGGAGGGTATGCTAACTGAAGCTTTCTTT.

This rearrangement joins TRBV7-2 to TRBJ1-2, with D possibly matching TRBD1 (5 bases). Trimming left V 3 bases short and J 3 bases short, with 14 bases between. Looked up from germline, CDR1 is SGHTA and CDR2 is FQGNSA. CDR3 size: 15 residues. In DNA, the CDR3 is TGTGCCAGCAGCTTTTATATGGGGACTGACTATGGCTACACCTTC. Protein: CASSFYMGTDYGYTF.

This clone was detected only once. This chain uses TRBV9 with TRBJ2-2; no clear D gene. The ends were cut back, 0 bases at V and 1 base at J, with 4 bases in the middle. CDR1 and CDR2 from the germline V gene are SGDLS and YYNGEE. The CDR3 is 14 residues long. This CDR3 is CASSVVQNTGELFF. The CDR3 region has the DNA TGTGCCAGCAGCGTAGTCCAGAACACCGGGGAGCTGTTTTTT.

This chain joins TRBV9 and TRBJ1-1; the D is unclear. The ends were cut back, 0 bases at V and 2 bases at J, with 8 bases in the middle. The CDR3 sequence is 14 residues long. From germline, CDR1 is SGDLS and CDR2 YYNGEE. The CDR3: CASSVDPVNTEAFF. As DNA, the CDR3 is TGTGCCAGCAGCGTAGATCCGGTTAACACTGAAGCTTTCTTT.

The chain has TRBV7-2 and TRBJ1-2; TRBD1 might be the D (5 bases). CDR1 is SGHTA and CDR2 is FQGNSA in the germline V gene. CDR3 length equals 13 residues. V was trimmed by 2 bases and J by 4 bases, leaving 8 bases between them. CDR3 in amino acids: CASSLSGAYGYTF. The CDR3 coding sequence is TGTGCCAGCAGCTTATCTGGGGCCTATGGCTACACCTTC. Drawing the rest from reference TRBV7-2 and TRBJ1-2, the complete variable domain is GAGVSQSPSNKVTEKGKDVELRCDPISGHTALYWYRQSLGQGLEFLIYFQGNSAPDKSGLPSDRFSAERTGGSVSTLTIQRTQQEDSAVYLCASSLSGAYGYTFGSGTRLTVV.

This clone was counted once. The V and J genes are TRBV19 and TRBJ2-1; TRBD2 aligns across 10 bases. Germline V gives CDR1 LNHDA, CDR2 SQIVND (reference sequence). The CDR3 has 17 amino acids. V trimming: 1 base; J trimming: 9 bases; junction bases outside the gene matches: 12. DNA for the CDR3: TGTGCCAGTAGTATAGGAGGTGTCGGGACTAGCGCTGGTGAGCAGTTCTTC. Protein: CASSIGGVGTSAGEQFF.

The J gene is TRBJ2-5, the V gene TRBV7-2, with TRBD1 identical over 10 bases. Germline CDR1 and CDR2: SGHTA and FQGNSA. Unmatched junction bases numbered 6, after V lost 5 bases and J lost 9 bases. The CDR3 covers 13 residues. This chain's CDR3 is CASSLDRGRPQYF. The CDR3 bases are TGTGCCAGCAGCCTGGACAGGGGGAGGCCCCAGTACTTC. The complete variable domain, with remaining parts taken from reference TRBV7-2 and TRBJ2-5, reads GAGVSQSPSNKVTEKGKDVELRCDPISGHTALYWYRQSLGQGLEFLIYFQGNSAPDKSGLPSDRFSAERTGGSVSTLTIQRTQQEDSAVYLCASSLDRGRPQYFGPGTRLLVL.

J is TRBJ1-3 and V is TRBV30, with no clear D. The CDR3 contains 15 residues. Trimming left V 5 bases short and J 2 bases short, with 16 bases between. CDR1 and CDR2 (germline): GTSNPN, SVGIG (reference sequence). CDR3 in amino acids: CAWASGINPGNTIYF. In nucleotides, the CDR3 is TGTGCCTGGGCTTCCGGGATAAACCCTGGAAACACCATATATTTT.

A word on this clone: The sample has other DNA sequences that encode this CDR3 too. This chain connects TRBV6-5 to TRBJ2-7; 7 bases line up with TRBD1. Per germline, CDR1 MNHEY and CDR2 SVGAGI. With 8 bases clipped from V and 0 bases from J, the junction kept 1 base outside the gene matches. The CDR3 extends over 12 amino acids. In DNA, the CDR3 is TGTGCCAGCCGGGACAGCTCCTACGAGCAGTACTTC. Protein: CASRDSSYEQYF.

There are a few counts of this clone. The rearrangement uses TRBV29-1 and TRBJ1-1; D ambiguous. Trimming shortened V by 7 bases and J by 1 base, and 22 bases separated the two germline ends. The germline V gene has CDR1 SQVTM and CDR2 ANQGSEA. The CDR3 sequence is 16 residues long. This CDR3 is CSAENPSSGRNTEAFF. The CDR3, as DNA: TGCAGCGCTGAGAACCCCTCGTCGGGTCGGAACACTGAAGCTTTCTTT.